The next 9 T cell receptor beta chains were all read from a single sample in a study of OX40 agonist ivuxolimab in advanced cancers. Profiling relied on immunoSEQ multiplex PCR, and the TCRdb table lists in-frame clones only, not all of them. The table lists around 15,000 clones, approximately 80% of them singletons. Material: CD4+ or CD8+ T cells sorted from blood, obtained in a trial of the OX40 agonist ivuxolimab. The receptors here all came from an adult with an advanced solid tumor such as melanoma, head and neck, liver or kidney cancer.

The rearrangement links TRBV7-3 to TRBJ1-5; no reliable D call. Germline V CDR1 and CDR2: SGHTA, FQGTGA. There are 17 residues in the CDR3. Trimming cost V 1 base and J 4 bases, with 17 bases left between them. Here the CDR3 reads CASSLIIGSFGNQPQHF. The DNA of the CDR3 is TGTGCCAGCAGCTTAATCATCGGCAGTTTTGGAAATCAGCCCCAGCATTTT.

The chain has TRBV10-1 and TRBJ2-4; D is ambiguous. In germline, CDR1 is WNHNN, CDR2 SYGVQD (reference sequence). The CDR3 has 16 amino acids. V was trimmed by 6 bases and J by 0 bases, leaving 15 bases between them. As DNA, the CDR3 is TGCGCCAGCAGGCTAAGGAAGTCTCGAGCCAAAAACATTCAGTACTTC. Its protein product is CASRLRKSRAKNIQYF.

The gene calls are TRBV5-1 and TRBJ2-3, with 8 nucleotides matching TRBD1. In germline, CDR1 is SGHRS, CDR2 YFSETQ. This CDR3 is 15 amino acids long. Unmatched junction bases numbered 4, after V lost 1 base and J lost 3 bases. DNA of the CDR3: TGCGCCAGCAGCTTGCGCCAGGGGGCGACAGATACGCAGTATTTT. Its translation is CASSLRQGATDTQYF.

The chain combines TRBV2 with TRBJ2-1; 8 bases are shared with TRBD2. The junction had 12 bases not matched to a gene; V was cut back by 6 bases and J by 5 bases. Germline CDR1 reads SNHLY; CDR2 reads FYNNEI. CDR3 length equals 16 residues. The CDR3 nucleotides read TGTGCCAGCAGGAACGTCGATAGCGGGGTGAACAATGAGCAGTTCTTC. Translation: CASRNVDSGVNNEQFF.

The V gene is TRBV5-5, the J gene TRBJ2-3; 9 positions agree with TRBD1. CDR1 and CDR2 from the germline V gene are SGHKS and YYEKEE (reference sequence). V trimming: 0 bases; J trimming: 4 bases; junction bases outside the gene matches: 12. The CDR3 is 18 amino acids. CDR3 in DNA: TGTGCCAGCAGCTTGGTCACGACAGGGGGGGCTTCGGCAGATACGCAGTATTTT. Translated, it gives CASSLVTTGGASADTQYF.

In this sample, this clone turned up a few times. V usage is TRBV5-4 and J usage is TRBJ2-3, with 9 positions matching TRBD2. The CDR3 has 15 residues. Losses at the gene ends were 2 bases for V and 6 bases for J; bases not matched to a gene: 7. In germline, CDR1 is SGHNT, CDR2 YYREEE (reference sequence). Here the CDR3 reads CASSFSGSAPDTQYF. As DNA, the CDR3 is TGTGCCAGCAGCTTTAGCGGGAGTGCCCCGGATACGCAGTATTTT. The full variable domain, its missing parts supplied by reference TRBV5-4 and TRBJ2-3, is ETGVTQSPTHLIKTRGQQVTLRCSSQSGHNTVSWYQQALGQGPQFIFQYYREEENGRGNFPPRFSGLQFPNYSSELNVNALELDDSALYLCASSFSGSAPDTQYFGPGTRLTVL.

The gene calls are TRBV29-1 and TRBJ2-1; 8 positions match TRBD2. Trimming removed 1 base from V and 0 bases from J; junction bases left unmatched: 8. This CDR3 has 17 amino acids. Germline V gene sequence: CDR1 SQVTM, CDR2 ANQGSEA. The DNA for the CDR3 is TGCAGCGTTGAAGGGATTGGCACTAGCGGCTCCTACAATGAGCAGTTCTTC. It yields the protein CSVEGIGTSGSYNEQFF.

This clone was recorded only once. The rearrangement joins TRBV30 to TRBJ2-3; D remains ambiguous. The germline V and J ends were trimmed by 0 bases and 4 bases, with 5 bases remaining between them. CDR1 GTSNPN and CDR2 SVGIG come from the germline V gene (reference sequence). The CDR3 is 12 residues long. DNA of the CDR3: TGTGCCTGGAGTGTGCGATCAGATACGCAGTATTTT. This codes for CAWSVRSDTQYF. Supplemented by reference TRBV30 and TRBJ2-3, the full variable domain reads SQTIHQWPATLVQPVGSPLSLECTVEGTSNPNLYWYRQAAGRGLQLLFYSVGIGQISSEVPQNLSASRPQDRQFILSSKKLLLSDSGFYLCAWSVRSDTQYFGPGTRLTVL.

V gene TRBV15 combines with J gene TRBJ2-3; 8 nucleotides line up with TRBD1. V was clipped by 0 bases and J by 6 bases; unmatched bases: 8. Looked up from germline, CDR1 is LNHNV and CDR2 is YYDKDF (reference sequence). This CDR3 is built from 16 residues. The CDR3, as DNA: TGTGCCACCAGCAGAGATCCTACGACAGGGGCGGATACGCAGTATTTT. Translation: CATSRDPTTGADTQYF.